Each of the 15 T cell receptor beta chains below was sequenced from the same sample in a study of T-cell reconstitution after alpha-beta-depleted transplantation in children. A library of TCRbeta sequences, prepared with unique molecular identifiers, was generated. TCRdb recomputed calls from the PCR reads with MiXCR, one row per CDR3 protein. The table has 60,000 to 100,000 distinct CDR3 sequences, 15% to 20% seen once. Source: PBMCs, mostly from graft donor cells, taken 360 days after TCRalphabeta/CD19-depleted stem cell transplant. The source of these receptors is a male patient between 2 and 9 years old who had a stem cell transplant for acute lymphoblastic leukemia, so the T cells may come from the graft donor.

This clonotype has just a few counts. The rearrangement joins TRBV10-3 to TRBJ2-1, with D maybe TRBD2 (5 bases). There are 14 residues in the CDR3. Germline assignment: CDR1 ENHRY and CDR2 SYGVKD. Trimming cost V 9 bases and J 8 bases, with 20 bases left between them. As DNA, the CDR3 is TGTGCCATGGGTCGGGATTTTTTCCACCATGAGCAGTTCTTC. This encodes CAMGRDFFHHEQFF.

This chain connects TRBV7-9 to TRBJ2-2; D tentatively reads TRBD1 or TRBD2 (6 bases each). The V gene's germline CDR1 is SEHNR and CDR2 FQNEAQ (reference sequence). This CDR3 is 16 amino acids long. V was cut by 1 base and J by 6 bases, with 15 bases left in between. CDR3 bases: TGTGCCAGCAGCTTAGATCGCGGGACAAAGGCCGGGGAGCTGTTTTTT. Translation: CASSLDRGTKAGELFF.

This clonotype was seen more than once but under ten times. V and J are TRBV6-5 and TRBJ2-1; no clear D. V was trimmed by 2 bases and J by 6 bases, leaving 14 bases between them. The CDR3 runs 15 residues. Germline V gene data show CDR1 as MNHEY and CDR2 as SVGAGI. The CDR3 reads CASSYRVGILNEQFF. Written as DNA, the CDR3 is TGTGCCAGCAGTTACAGGGTAGGAATACTCAATGAGCAGTTCTTC.

This clonotype was observed many times. The chain joins TRBV10-2 to TRBJ1-2, with D uncertain. Looked up from germline, CDR1 is WSHSY and CDR2 is SAAADI. The CDR3 spans 11 residues. The V end lost 2 bases, the J end lost 4 bases, and 2 bases lay between the germline ends. DNA of the CDR3: TGCGCCAGCAGTGAGGGCTATGGCTACACCTTC. This codes for CASSEGYGYTF.

The chain recombines TRBV20-1 with TRBJ2-3, with D possibly TRBD1 on 6 matching bases. The CDR3 is made up of 14 amino acids. Germline values: CDR1 DFQATT, CDR2 SNEGSKA (reference sequence). With 3 bases removed from V and 1 base from J, the gap between germline ends came to 11 bases. CDR3 sequence: CSASGQIRTDTQYF. The CDR3 DNA follows: TGCAGTGCTAGTGGACAGATCCGCACAGATACGCAGTATTTT.

The chain combines TRBV6-5 with TRBJ2-2; the D is unclear. Germline lookup yields CDR1 MNHEY and CDR2 SVGAGI. This CDR3 contains 18 residues. V was clipped by 5 bases and J by 0 bases, with 19 bases between them. CDR3 coding DNA: TGTGCCAGCAGTCGGCACGGATACCATTTTTCGAACACCGGGGAGCTGTTTTTT. This codes for CASSRHGYHFSNTGELFF.

By sample share, this clonotype is medium-sized (0.01 to 0.1%). This sequence joins TRBV12-3 or TRBV12-4 and TRBJ2-7; perhaps TRBD1 as D (6 bases). V lost 6 bases and J 3 bases, leaving 15 bases between the germline ends. The CDR3 spans 14 residues. The CDR3 sequence is CASSLTTGVYEQYF. CDR3 nucleotide sequence: TGTGCCAGCAGCTTGACGACAGGCGTCTACGAGCAGTACTTC.

This chain's CDR3 is CSARDRRGAGYEQYF. CDR3 bases: TGCAGTGCTAGAGATCGGCGGGGGGCCGGGTACGAGCAGTACTTC. V is TRBV20-1 and J is TRBJ2-7, with 8 bases that match TRBD2. The CDR3 has 15 residues. Germline values: CDR1 DFQATT, CDR2 SNEGSKA (reference sequence). V was clipped by 0 bases and J by 4 bases; unmatched bases: 8.

This clonotype was seen many times. This sequence joins TRBV12-3 or TRBV12-4 and TRBJ2-3; 10 nucleotides align to TRBD2. The junction had 3 bases not matched to a gene; V was cut back by 6 bases and J by 3 bases. The CDR3 is 14 amino acids. CDR3 amino acids: CASRYSGRTDTQYF. In nucleotides, the CDR3 is TGTGCCAGCAGATATAGCGGGAGGACAGATACGCAGTATTTT.

This clonotype appeared a few times. The rearrangement links TRBV11-2 to TRBJ1-1, with D unresolved. V was shortened by 7 bases and J by 8 bases, with 8 bases between the two germline ends. The CDR3 runs 10 residues. Germline CDR1 SGHAT, CDR2 FQNNGV. DNA of the CDR3: TGTGCCAGCACGGATTTCGAAGCTTTCTTT. Encoded protein: CASTDFEAFF.

The chain recombines TRBV29-1 with TRBJ2-7; D is unresolved. V was cut by 7 bases and J by 2 bases, with 12 bases left in between. In germline, CDR1 is SQVTM, CDR2 ANQGSEA. This CDR3 spans 12 amino acids. Written as DNA, the CDR3 is TGCAGCGCCCATACTACCCCCTACGAGCAGTACTTC. Translated, it gives CSAHTTPYEQYF.

This clonotype was found many times. The chain couples TRBV11-1 to TRBJ2-1, with 8 positions matching TRBD1. Germline V gene sequence: CDR1 SGHAT, CDR2 FQDESV (reference sequence). The J segment lost 6 bases and the V segment lost 3 bases, leaving 10 bases of the junction unmatched. This CDR3 is 16 amino acids long. The CDR3 DNA reads TGTGCCAGCAGCTTGTCCCGGGACAGGAGAGCCAATGAGCAGTTCTTC. Its protein is CASSLSRDRRANEQFF.

This clonotype showed up many times. V gene TRBV10-3 combines with J gene TRBJ2-1; either TRBD1 or TRBD2 may fit D (5 bases each). The CDR3 runs to 16 residues. V was shortened by 2 bases and J by 1 base, with 12 bases between the two germline ends. Germline V gene lookup returns CDR1 ENHRY and CDR2 SYGVKD. CDR3 protein: CAISEPGRGSYNEQFF. In DNA, the CDR3 is TGTGCCATCAGTGAGCCGGGACGAGGATCCTACAATGAGCAGTTCTTC.

This clonotype has just a few counts. The V and J genes are TRBV4-1 and TRBJ2-3; 8 bases map to TRBD2. The junction had 11 bases not matched to a gene; V was cut back by 8 bases and J by 4 bases. The CDR3 runs 15 residues. CDR1 is MGHRA and CDR2 is YSYEKL in the germline V gene. The CDR3 loop is CASGGTGRASDTQYF. The CDR3 bases are TGCGCCAGCGGAGGAACCGGGAGGGCGTCAGATACGCAGTATTTT.

This clonotype was picked up many times. V usage is TRBV5-1 and J usage is TRBJ2-1; TRBD2 is a possible D gene (6 bases). CDR3 length: 14 residues. Germline V CDR1 and CDR2: SGHRS, YFSETQ. Trimming took 5 bases from V and 5 from J, leaving 14 bases between them. In DNA, the CDR3 is TGCGCCAGCAGTTTGACTAGAACCAACAATGAGCAGTTCTTC. Its protein is CASSLTRTNNEQFF.